This T cell receptor beta chain was found in a study of shared T cell receptors in the human thymus. This table comes from immunoSEQ multiplex PCR, and its TCRdb copy is limited to in-frame clones, with some not included. The sample has more than 550,000 clones, 80% to 90% seen once. Per germline, CDR1 LNHDA and CDR2 SQIVND (reference sequence). The CDR3 totals 15 residues. V was clipped by 9 bases and J by 0 bases, with 17 bases between them. These same data were also listed under a study on human thymus T cells. That study adds: Related research found strongly overlapping thymic repertoires in unrelated individuals.

This sequence was found in a girl under two years old with a congenital heart defect. The material sequenced was thymocytes. V gene TRBV19 combines with J gene TRBJ1-2; maybe TRBD1 (6 bases). The CDR3 DNA reads TGTGCCAGCAATACCGGACAGCCAGCTAACTATGGCTACACCTTC. This translates into CASNTGQPANYGYTF. The full variable domain, rest sourced from reference TRBV19 and TRBJ1-2, is DGGITQSPKYLFRKEGQNVTLSCEQNLNHDAMYWYRQDPGQGLRLIYYSQIVNDFQKGDIAEGYSVSREKKESFPLTVTSAQKNPTAFYLCASNTGQPANYGYTFGSGTRLTVV.